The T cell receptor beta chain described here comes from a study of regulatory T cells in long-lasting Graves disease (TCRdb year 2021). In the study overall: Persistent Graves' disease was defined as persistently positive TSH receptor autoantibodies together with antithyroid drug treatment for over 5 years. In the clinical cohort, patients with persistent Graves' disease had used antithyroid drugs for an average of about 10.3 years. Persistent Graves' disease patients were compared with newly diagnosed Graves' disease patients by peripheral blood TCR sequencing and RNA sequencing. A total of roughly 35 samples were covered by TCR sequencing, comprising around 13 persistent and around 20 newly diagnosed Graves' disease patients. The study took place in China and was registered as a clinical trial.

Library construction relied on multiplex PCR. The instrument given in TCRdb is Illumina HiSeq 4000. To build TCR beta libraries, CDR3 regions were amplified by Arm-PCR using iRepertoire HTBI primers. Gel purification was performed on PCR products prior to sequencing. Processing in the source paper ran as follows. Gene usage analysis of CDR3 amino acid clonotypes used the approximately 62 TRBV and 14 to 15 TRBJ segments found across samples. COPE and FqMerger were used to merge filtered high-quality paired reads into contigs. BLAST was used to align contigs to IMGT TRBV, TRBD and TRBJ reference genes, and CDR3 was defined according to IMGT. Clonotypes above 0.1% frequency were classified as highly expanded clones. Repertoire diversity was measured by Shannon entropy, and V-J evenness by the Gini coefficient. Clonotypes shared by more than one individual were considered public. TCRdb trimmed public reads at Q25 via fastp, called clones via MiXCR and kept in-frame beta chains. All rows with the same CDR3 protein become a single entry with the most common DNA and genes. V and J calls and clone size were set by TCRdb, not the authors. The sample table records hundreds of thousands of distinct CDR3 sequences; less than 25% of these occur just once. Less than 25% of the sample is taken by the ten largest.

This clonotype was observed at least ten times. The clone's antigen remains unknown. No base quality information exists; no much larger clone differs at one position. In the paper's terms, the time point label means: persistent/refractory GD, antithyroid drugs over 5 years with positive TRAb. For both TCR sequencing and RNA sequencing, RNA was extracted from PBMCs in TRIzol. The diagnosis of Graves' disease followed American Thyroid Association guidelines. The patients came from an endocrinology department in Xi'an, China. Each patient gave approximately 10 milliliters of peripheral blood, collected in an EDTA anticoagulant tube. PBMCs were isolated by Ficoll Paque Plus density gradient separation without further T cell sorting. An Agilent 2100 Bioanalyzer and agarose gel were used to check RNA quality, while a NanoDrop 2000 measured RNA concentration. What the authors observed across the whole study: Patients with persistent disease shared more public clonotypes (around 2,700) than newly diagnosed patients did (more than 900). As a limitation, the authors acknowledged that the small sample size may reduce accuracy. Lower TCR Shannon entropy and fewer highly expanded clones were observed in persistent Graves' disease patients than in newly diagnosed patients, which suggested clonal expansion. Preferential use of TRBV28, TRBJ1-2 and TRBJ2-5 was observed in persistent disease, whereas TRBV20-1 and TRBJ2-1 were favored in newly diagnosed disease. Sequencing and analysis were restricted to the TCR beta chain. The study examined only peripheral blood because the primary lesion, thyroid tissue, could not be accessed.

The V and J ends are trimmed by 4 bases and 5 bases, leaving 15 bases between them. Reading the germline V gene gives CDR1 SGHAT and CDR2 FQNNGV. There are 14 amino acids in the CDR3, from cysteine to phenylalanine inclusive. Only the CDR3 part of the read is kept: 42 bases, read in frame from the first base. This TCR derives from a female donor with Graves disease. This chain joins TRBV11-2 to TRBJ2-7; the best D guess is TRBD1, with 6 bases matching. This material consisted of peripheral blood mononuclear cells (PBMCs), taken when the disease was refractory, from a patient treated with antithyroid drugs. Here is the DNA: TGTGCCAGCAGCTCGATCAGGGGTTCAAACGAGCAGTACTTC. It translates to CASSSIRGSNEQYF.